This T cell receptor (beta chain) appears in the sequencing data of a study of OX40 agonist ivuxolimab in advanced cancers. For the study in its entirety: Ivuxolimab, which targeted the costimulatory receptor OX40 (CD134), was an agonistic, fully human IgG2 monoclonal antibody. Intravenous ivuxolimab was administered to patients every 2 weeks at six dose levels: 0.01, 0.1, 0.3, 1.5, 3 and 10 mg/kg. Of the roughly 53 patients in dose escalation, 19 had hepatocellular carcinoma, some 15 had melanoma, 9 had renal cell carcinoma and 9 had head and neck cancer. In the dose-escalation cohort, roughly four fifths of patients were male, and the mean age was around 60 years, with a range of roughly 23 to 85. Prior anti-PD-1, anti-PD-L1 or anti-CTLA-4 therapy was permitted, and approximately 39% of dose-escalation patients had received checkpoint inhibitors. Partial responses were achieved by three dose-escalation patients, of whom one had hepatocellular carcinoma and two had cutaneous melanoma. The purpose of peripheral TCRbeta sequencing was to test whether ivuxolimab changed TCR sequence diversity and led to clonal T-cell expansion. The paper covers the monotherapy dose-escalation part of the phase I ivuxolimab trial, which included N ≈ 50 patients.

Genomic DNA was extracted from sorted cells for sequencing of the TCRbeta CDR3 region. TCRbeta CDR3 regions were sequenced using the immunoSEQ Assay. TCRdb mirrors the immuneACCESS table, restricted to in-frame sequences. Some clones are absent from its copies; in checked studies, under half trace to an unresolved V gene, and the reason for the others is unknown. For this sample the table gives about 28,000 clones, of which 90% to 95% were detected only once. The ten largest clones take up approximately 26% of the sample. The full study reports these points: Low levels of normalized T-cell clonal expansion were also seen in some nonresponding patients. The antigen specificity of the peripheral T cells that underwent clonal expansion was not determined. Clonal expansion of both CD4+ and CD8+ blood T cells was observed from baseline to week 6 at doses 0.1 to 3.0 mg/kg. In partial responders in the 0.1-3.0 mg/kg groups, normalized peripheral clonal expansion was found to be among the lowest, especially among CD8+ T cells. After ivuxolimab, more expanded clones were found on average in CD8+ T cells than in CD4+ T cells.

Patients with autoimmune disease history or receiving systemic immunosuppression were excluded from the trial. Peripheral blood for TCR sequencing was drawn from every dose cohort at baseline, at cycle 4 day 1 and at cycle 7 day 1. The samples were drawn from a first-in-human, open-label, multicenter phase I dose-escalation trial of ivuxolimab. Adults with locally advanced or metastatic head and neck squamous cell, hepatocellular, melanoma or renal cell carcinoma were enrolled in the trial. Before TCR sequencing, CD4+ T cells and CD8+ T cells from peripheral blood were sorted into separate populations. The CDR3 goes from the cysteine to the phenylalanine over 11 residues. Just the 33-base CDR3 DNA is kept, in frame starting at base 1. According to the germline V gene (reference sequence), CDR1 reads SGHNT and CDR2 reads YYREEE. V is clipped by 10 bases and J by 6 bases, and the sequence between their germline boundaries is 10 bases long.

In regard to this clone: Its antigen specificity is not known. Base quality data are lacking; no much larger clone is found one base away.

The material sequenced was CD4+ or CD8+ T cells sorted from blood, taken in a trial of the OX40 agonist ivuxolimab. This TCR derives from an adult with an advanced solid tumor such as melanoma, head and neck, liver or kidney cancer. The rearranged chain carries TRBV5-4 and TRBJ2-2; a weak D assignment points to TRBD2 (5 bases agree). The DNA is TGTGCCGGAGAGGAGGCCGGGGAGCTGTTTTTT. This sequence encodes CAGEEAGELFF.